Included here is one T cell receptor beta chain sequence, with context. The data are from a study of cytomegalovirus exposure and HLA in healthy donors. The germline CDR1 and CDR2 sequences are SGHDN and FVKESK. The CDR3 has 17 residues. Losses at the gene ends were 0 bases for V and 3 bases for J; bases not matched to a gene: 6. PCR amplification relied on 60 Vbeta primers (plus 13 Jbeta primers). The data were produced by immunoSEQ multiplex PCR, yet TCRdb's version contains in-frame clones alone and is incomplete. This table holds 90,000 to 120,000 clones, about 85% found once. The chain links TRBV14 to TRBJ2-7, with TRBD2 identical over 12 bases. The TCR was taken from a man between 25 and 39 years old in good health and CMV-seronegative. Specimen: PBMCs. The CDR3 region is CASSQEAGLAGHYEQYF. CDR3 nucleotides: TGTGCCAGCAGCCAAGAGGCCGGACTAGCGGGACACTACGAGCAGTACTTC. The variable domain in full, completed from reference TRBV14 and TRBJ2-7, reads EAGVTQFPSHSVIEKGQTVTLRCDPISGHDNLYWYRRVMGKEIKFLLHFVKESKQDESGMPNNRFLAERTGGTYSTLKVQPAELEDSGVYFCASSQEAGLAGHYEQYFGPGTRLTVT.